What follows are 17 T cell receptor beta chains derived from one specimen sequenced in a study of regulatory T cells in long-lasting Graves disease. Construction of TCR beta libraries relied on iRepertoire HTBI primers and on Arm-PCR targeting CDR3 regions. One entry per CDR3 protein, called by TCRdb with MiXCR from the multiplex PCR reads. The sample has some 560,000 distinct CDR3 sequences, roughly 16% seen once. Noted time point: newly diagnosed GD, antithyroid drugs for less than 3 months. PBMC RNA served as the TCR library source. This sample was shared with a second study, whose subject was T cells in Graves' hyperthyroidism and ophthalmopathy.

The sample consisted of peripheral blood mononuclear cells (PBMCs), taken at new diagnosis, from a patient treated with antithyroid drugs. The receptors originated from a woman aged 40-65 years with Graves disease.

This clonotype was observed at least ten times. V gene TRBV28 combines with J gene TRBJ2-1; tentatively, D is TRBD1 (5 bases). This CDR3 contains 14 residues. Germline CDR1 is MDHEN and CDR2 is SYDVKM. V shed 2 bases and J shed 6 bases, with 11 bases lying between them. DNA of the CDR3: TGTGCCAGCAGTTTAGCAGGGTTGGGCAATGAGCAGTTCTTC. Translating gives CASSLAGLGNEQFF.

Only a few counts were recorded for this clonotype. The junction differs from germline at one of its ends, possibly a read error. The chain recombines TRBV6-4 with TRBJ1-3; TRBD1 matches 10 bases. The CDR3 consists of 16 residues. CDR1 is MRHNA, CDR2 SNTAGT, per germline. The CDR3 loop is CASSYSRTGGGNTIYF. CDR3 nucleotide sequence: TGTGCCAGCAGTTACTCCCGGACAGGGGGTGGAAACACCATATATTTT.

In its sample, this clonotype was seen many times. The chain joins TRBV27 to TRBJ1-2; D is perhaps TRBD1 (6 bases). V shed 6 bases and J shed 4 bases, with 21 bases lying between them. Looked up from germline, CDR1 is MNHEY and CDR2 is SMNVEV (reference sequence). This CDR3 is 16 amino acids long. CDR3 coding DNA: TGTGCCAGCAGCCAAACCAGACAGGCATCGTCCTATGGCTACACCTTC. Its protein is CASSQTRQASSYGYTF.

This clonotype has at least ten counts. The V call is TRBV6-1, the J call TRBJ1-2, with 7 bases identical to TRBD1. The CDR3 is made up of 15 amino acids. The ends lost 3 bases at V and 3 bases at J; junction bases unmatched: 7. Per the germline V gene, CDR1 is MNHNS and CDR2 is SASEGT. Here the CDR3 DNA reads TGTGCCAGCAGTGAGCTACAGGGGAAGGACTATGGCTACACCTTC. Translated, it gives CASSELQGKDYGYTF.

This chain uses TRBV5-1 with TRBJ2-7; D is ambiguous. The CDR3 extends over 15 amino acids. Germline assignment: CDR1 SGHRS and CDR2 YFSETQ. The germline V and J ends were trimmed by 4 bases and 0 bases, with 14 bases remaining between them. The chain's CDR3 is CASSLRTYSSYEQYF. CDR3 nucleotides: TGCGCCAGCAGCCTTAGGACCTATAGCTCCTACGAGCAGTACTTC.

This chain uses TRBV7-2 with TRBJ1-2; TRBD1 matches at 8 bases. J was trimmed by 5 bases and V by 10 bases; bases with no gene match: 12. CDR1 is SGHTA, CDR2 FQGNSA, per germline. The CDR3 contains 14 residues. The CDR3 protein is CANPPGQVTYGYTF. CDR3 in DNA: TGTGCCAACCCCCCGGGACAGGTCACTTATGGCTACACCTTC.

This clonotype was recorded at least ten times. The chain couples TRBV6-1 to TRBJ1-1, with D possibly TRBD1 on 5 matching bases. Germline CDR1 and CDR2: MNHNS and SASEGT. CDR3 length equals 13 residues. V lost 6 bases to trimming and J lost 4 bases, with 12 bases between them. CDR3 DNA sequence: TGTGCCAGCAGCAGGGTTCGGGCCACTGAAGCTTTCTTT. It translates to CASSRVRATEAFF.

The chain is built from TRBV6-1 and TRBJ2-1; 11 nucleotides align to TRBD2. The CDR3 is 16 amino acids. V shed 5 bases and J 3 bases; nucleotides not matched to a gene: 6. From germline, CDR1 is MNHNS and CDR2 SASEGT. The CDR3 DNA sequence: TGTGCCAGCAGTACAACGACTAGCGGGGTCTACAATGAGCAGTTCTTC. It translates to CASSTTTSGVYNEQFF.

This clonotype was observed at least ten times. The chain carries TRBV18 and TRBJ1-4, with unresolved D. V lost 3 bases to trimming and J lost 2 bases, with 7 bases between them. CDR3 size: 14 residues. Germline V gene lookup returns CDR1 KGHSH and CDR2 LQKENI. The CDR3 is CASSPIDTNEKLFF. In nucleotides, the CDR3 is TGTGCCAGCTCACCGATTGATACTAATGAAAAACTGTTTTTT. Full variable domain (rest looked up from reference TRBV18 and TRBJ1-4): NAGVMQNPRHLVRRRGQEARLRCSPMKGHSHVYWYRQLPEEGLKFMVYLQKENIIDESGMPKERFSAEFPKEGPSILRIQQVVRGDSAAYFCASSPIDTNEKLFFGSGTQLSVL.

This clonotype was seen at least ten times. The V call is TRBV27, the J call TRBJ2-3; no firm D call. Between the trimmed V and J ends, which lost 2 bases and 4 bases, there was a span of 22 bases. CDR1 is MNHEY and CDR2 is SMNVEV in the germline V gene (reference sequence). CDR3 length equals 18 residues. CDR3 sequence (DNA): TGTGCCAGCAGTTTAGTCAGGACGGATCCACGGAGCGCAGATACGCAGTATTTT. Encoded protein: CASSLVRTDPRSADTQYF.

In its sample, this clonotype was seen a few times. V is TRBV28 and J is TRBJ2-5; D gene unclear. CDR3 length equals 15 residues. Germline V lookup: CDR1 MDHEN, CDR2 SYDVKM. DNA for the CDR3: TGTGTCTCCCCGGGCCTCAGCACCGGCGTAGAGACCCAGTACTTC. This codes for CVSPGLSTGVETQYF.

This clonotype was picked up many times. J is TRBJ1-6 and V is TRBV6-1; TRBD1 might be the D (5 bases). Germline V gene sequence: CDR1 MNHNS, CDR2 SASEGT. Trimming removed 6 bases at V and 7 bases at J, with 25 bases between. This CDR3 is built from 18 residues. The CDR3 DNA follows: TGTGCCAGCAGGACCGGGACTAAGGGCCGCCTCAAGAATTCACCCCTCCACTTT. Protein product: CASRTGTKGRLKNSPLHF.

In its sample, this clonotype was seen many times. The chain is built from TRBV27 and TRBJ2-5; D is possibly TRBD1 (6 bases). The germline V gene encodes CDR1 MNHEY and CDR2 SMNVEV (reference sequence). The V end was cut by 6 bases, the J end by 4 bases, with 21 bases between. There are 16 residues in the CDR3. The chain's CDR3 is CASSPSPGEARETQYF. The CDR3 nucleotides read TGTGCCAGCAGCCCCTCCCCAGGGGAAGCGAGAGAGACCCAGTACTTC.

This clonotype was recorded at least ten times. V gene TRBV6-5 combines with J gene TRBJ1-5; possible D gene TRBD1, 6 bases. Germline V gene data show CDR1 as MNHEY and CDR2 as SVGAGI. The V end lost 2 bases, the J end lost 1 base, and 18 bases lay between the germline ends. CDR3 length equals 18 residues. The CDR3 sequence is CASSYRSPGAVSNQPQHF. The CDR3 coding sequence is TGTGCCAGCAGTTACCGCTCTCCGGGGGCTGTGAGCAATCAGCCCCAGCATTTT.

In nucleotides, the CDR3 is TGTGCCAGCAGCTTATTTGTATACAATCAGCCCCAGCATTTT. It encodes CASSLFVYNQPQHF. This rearrangement joins TRBV5-5 to TRBJ1-5; D not certain. The germline V gene has CDR1 SGHKS and CDR2 YYEKEE (reference sequence). V lost 2 bases and J 3 bases, leaving 9 bases between the germline ends. The CDR3 sequence is 14 residues long.

This clonotype was seen more than once but under ten times. This rearrangement joins TRBV6-5 to TRBJ2-5; perhaps D is TRBD1 or TRBD2 (5 bases each). Germline V gene sequence: CDR1 MNHEY, CDR2 SVGAGI. CDR3 length: 14 amino acids. V was cut by 2 bases and J by 2 bases, with 9 bases left in between. The CDR3 nucleotides read TGTGCCAGCAGTTACAACGAGGGGCAAGAGACCCAGTACTTC. Amino acids: CASSYNEGQETQYF.

This clonotype was seen a single time. Being one base from a much bigger clone, this may be a read error. Because it lacks the conserved phenylalanine or tryptophan at the end, this CDR3 is likely a read error. The gene calls are TRBV18 and TRBJ1-1; D is perhaps TRBD1 (5 bases). The CDR3 sequence is 15 residues long. Trimming cost V 8 bases and J 1 base, with 17 bases left between them. The germline gives CDR1 KGHSH, CDR2 LQKENI. The CDR3 spells CASSVEVGANTEAFL. The CDR3 DNA reads as TGTGCCAGCAGCGTAGAGGTAGGGGCGAACACTGAAGCTTTCCTT.